These T cell receptor beta chains were read from a single sample in a study of tumor and adjacent non-tumor tissue in lung cancer. TCRdb processed the multiplex PCR reads anew with MiXCR; each CDR3 protein has one entry. In the table there are roughly 93,000 distinct CDR3 sequences, roughly 70% of which are singletons. Sequencing was performed on lung tumor tissue. The receptor set was obtained from a man in his fifties or sixties with non-small cell lung cancer. CDR3s include the opening cysteine and the closing phenylalanine or tryptophan. The D gene is left open where the match is weak. Clone size appears in some rows only: once, few, many, or a class for an expanded clone.

abundance: -
v_gene: TRBV5-1
len: 13
d_gene: TRBD1
j_gene: TRBJ2-3
CDR3nt: TGCGCCAGCTGCTTCGACAGGGCAGATGCGCAGTATTTT
CDR3aa: CASCFDRADAQYF

abundance: many
v_gene: TRBV29-1
len: 16
d_gene: TRBD2
j_gene: TRBJ2-3
CDR3nt: TGCAGCGTTGATCCTACTAGCGGGGGGGCCGTAGATACGCAGTATTTT
CDR3aa: CSVDPTSGGAVDTQYF

abundance: -
v_gene: TRBV25-1
len: 12
d_gene: -
j_gene: TRBJ1-2
CDR3nt: TGTGCCAACGACAGGAGTAACTATCGCTACACCTTC
CDR3aa: CANDRSNYRYTF

abundance: -
v_gene: TRBV5-1
len: 14
d_gene: TRBD1
j_gene: TRBJ1-1
CDR3nt: TGCGCCAGCAGCTCTTCCGGGACAGGGACTGAAGCTTTCTTT
CDR3aa: CASSSSGTGTEAFF

abundance: -
v_gene: TRBV13
len: 15
d_gene: -
j_gene: TRBJ1-1
CDR3nt: TGTGCCAGCAGCCACCGGATCAACCCCAACACTGAAGCTTTCTTT
CDR3aa: CASSHRINPNTEAFF

abundance: -
v_gene: TRBV11-1
len: 15
d_gene: -
j_gene: TRBJ2-1
CDR3nt: TGTGCCAGCAGCTTAAACAAGGGCTCCTACATTGAACAGTTCTTC
CDR3aa: CASSLNKGSYIEQFF

abundance: -
v_gene: TRBV20-1
len: 12
d_gene: -
j_gene: TRBJ1-2
CDR3nt: TGCAGTGCTACTCACAATAAATATGGCTACACCTTC
CDR3aa: CSATHNKYGYTF

abundance: -
v_gene: TRBV20-1
len: 16
d_gene: TRBD2
j_gene: TRBJ2-1
CDR3nt: TGCAGTACTAGGCCCGGGGGAGCGGGAGGTCGTAATGAGCAGTTCTTC
CDR3aa: CSTRPGGAGGRNEQFF

abundance: -
v_gene: TRBV4-1
len: 16
d_gene: -
j_gene: TRBJ1-1
CDR3nt: TGCGCCAGCAGCCGGAACCCACAGGGCCCTAGGGCTGAAGCTTTCTTT
CDR3aa: CASSRNPQGPRAEAFF

abundance: -
v_gene: TRBV20-1
len: 17
d_gene: TRBD1
j_gene: TRBJ2-2
CDR3nt: TGCAGTGCTAGGCGAATAGGACAGGGTGGTTTTTGCGGGGAGCTGTTTTTT
CDR3aa: CSARRIGQGGFCGELFF

abundance: many
v_gene: TRBV6-5
len: 14
d_gene: -
j_gene: TRBJ1-2
CDR3nt: TGTGCCAGCCGGAACGAGGACAGTTCCCATGGCTACACCTTC
CDR3aa: CASRNEDSSHGYTF

abundance: -
v_gene: TRBV6-6
len: 16
d_gene: TRBD2
j_gene: TRBJ2-1
CDR3nt: TGTACCAGCAAGGCTAGCGGGAGGTCCCCCTACAATGAGCAGTTCTTC
CDR3aa: CTSKASGRSPYNEQFF

abundance: many
v_gene: TRBV29-1
len: 9
d_gene: -
j_gene: TRBJ1-6
CDR3nt: TGCAGCGTCGAAGAACCCCTCCACTTT
CDR3aa: CSVEEPLHF

abundance: many
v_gene: TRBV13
len: 13
d_gene: TRBD1
j_gene: TRBJ1-1
CDR3nt: TGTGCCAGCAGTCAGGGGGTTCGTACTGAAGCTTTCTTT
CDR3aa: CASSQGVRTEAFF

abundance: -
v_gene: TRBV6-2/TRBV6-3
len: 14
d_gene: TRBD1
j_gene: TRBJ1-5
CDR3nt: TGTGCCAGCAGCAGACAGGGGAACAATCAGTCCCAGCATTTT
CDR3aa: CASSRQGNNQSQHF

abundance: -
v_gene: TRBV4-3
len: 14
d_gene: -
j_gene: TRBJ2-4
CDR3nt: TGCGCCAGCAGCCAAGCCCGACCCGCGGGCACTCAGTACTTC
CDR3aa: CASSQARPAGTQYF

abundance: -
v_gene: TRBV12-5
len: 14
d_gene: -
j_gene: TRBJ1-5
CDR3nt: TGTGCTAGTGGTTTCAACAGGGATGGACAGCCCCAGCATTTT
CDR3aa: CASGFNRDGQPQHF

abundance: -
v_gene: TRBV20-1
len: 13
d_gene: -
j_gene: TRBJ1-1
CDR3nt: TGTAGTGCTAATCCGAGGTTGAACACTGAAGCTTCCTTT
CDR3aa: CSANPRLNTEASF

abundance: -
v_gene: TRBV6-6
len: 15
d_gene: -
j_gene: TRBJ2-1
CDR3nt: TGTACCAGTAGTTATTTTGCAGAGATGGACAATGAGCAGTTCTTC
CDR3aa: CTSSYFAEMDNEQFF

abundance: -
v_gene: TRBV20-1
len: 15
d_gene: TRBD2
j_gene: TRBJ2-1
CDR3nt: TGCAGTGCTAACCCTACTAGCGGGAGGGGTAATGAGCAGTTCTTC
CDR3aa: CSANPTSGRGNEQFF

abundance: -
v_gene: TRBV6-2/TRBV6-3
len: 13
d_gene: -
j_gene: TRBJ1-6
CDR3nt: TGTGCCAGCTCCGGGCCCAATGATTTACCCCTCCACTTT
CDR3aa: CASSGPNDLPLHF

abundance: -
v_gene: TRBV20-1
len: 13
d_gene: -
j_gene: TRBJ2-1
CDR3nt: TGCAGTGCTAGGGGCTCGACCGACTATGAGCAGTTCTTC
CDR3aa: CSARGSTDYEQFF

abundance: many
v_gene: TRBV6-2/TRBV6-3
len: 14
d_gene: -
j_gene: TRBJ2-7
CDR3nt: TGTGCCAGCAAATCAGGGGCGACGGGCTACGAGCAGTACTTC
CDR3aa: CASKSGATGYEQYF

abundance: many
v_gene: TRBV20-1
len: 13
d_gene: -
j_gene: TRBJ1-1
CDR3nt: TGCAGTGCTCCCGGGGTCATGAACACTGAAGCTTTCTTT
CDR3aa: CSAPGVMNTEAFF

abundance: -
v_gene: TRBV20-1
len: 14
d_gene: TRBD2
j_gene: TRBJ2-5
CDR3nt: TGCAGTGCGCAAACCGGGACTATGGATGAGATCCAGTACTTC
CDR3aa: CSAQTGTMDEIQYF

abundance: -
v_gene: TRBV28
len: 11
d_gene: -
j_gene: TRBJ1-6
CDR3nt: TGTGTCAGCAGTTTTGACCCCTCCCTCCACTTT
CDR3aa: CVSSFDPSLHF

abundance: -
v_gene: TRBV20-1
len: 15
d_gene: TRBD1
j_gene: TRBJ1-3
CDR3nt: TGCAGTGCTTTACCCGGGACAGGGTCTGGAAACACCATATATTTT
CDR3aa: CSALPGTGSGNTIYF

abundance: many
v_gene: TRBV12-3/TRBV12-4
len: 13
d_gene: -
j_gene: TRBJ2-4
CDR3nt: TGTGCCAGTTTAGGGCCAAGGAGAAACATTCAGTACTTC
CDR3aa: CASLGPRRNIQYF

abundance: many
v_gene: TRBV5-6
len: 15
d_gene: -
j_gene: TRBJ1-4
CDR3nt: TGTGCCAGCAGCCCCTCCCAGGGGATGGATGAAAAACTGTTTTTT
CDR3aa: CASSPSQGMDEKLFF

abundance: many
v_gene: TRBV6-4
len: 14
d_gene: -
j_gene: TRBJ2-3
CDR3nt: TGTGCCAGCAGTCTCGGGGGCAACACAGATACGCAGTATTTT
CDR3aa: CASSLGGNTDTQYF

abundance: many
v_gene: TRBV6-2/TRBV6-3
len: 15
d_gene: TRBD1
j_gene: TRBJ2-2
CDR3nt: TGTGCCAGCAGAACCGGGACAGGAAACACCGGGGAGCTGTTTTTT
CDR3aa: CASRTGTGNTGELFF

abundance: once
v_gene: TRBV20-1
len: 12
d_gene: TRBD1
j_gene: TRBJ1-3
CDR3nt: TGCAGTGCTGGCGACAGGGGGAACATCATGTATTTT
CDR3aa: CSAGDRGNIMYF

abundance: -
v_gene: TRBV11-1
len: 13
d_gene: TRBD1
j_gene: TRBJ2-2
CDR3nt: TGTGCCAGCAGCTTTGTAATGACAGGGGAGCTATTTTTT
CDR3aa: CASSFVMTGELFF

abundance: -
v_gene: TRBV6-1
len: 14
d_gene: TRBD2
j_gene: TRBJ2-7
CDR3nt: TGTGCCAGCAGTGACGGGCTAGCGGTATACGAGCTGTACTTC
CDR3aa: CASSDGLAVYELYF

abundance: many
v_gene: TRBV7-9
len: 11
d_gene: TRBD2
j_gene: TRBJ2-1
CDR3nt: TGTGCCAGCTGGCAGGGAGGGGAGCAGTTCTTC
CDR3aa: CASWQGGEQFF

abundance: once
v_gene: TRBV6-6
len: 16
d_gene: TRBD2
j_gene: TRBJ2-1
CDR3nt: TGTGCCAGCAGTTACTCACTAGCGGGGGGGGCCAATGAGCAGTTCTTC
CDR3aa: CASSYSLAGGANEQFF

abundance: many
v_gene: TRBV11-2
len: 13
d_gene: -
j_gene: TRBJ2-3
CDR3nt: TGTGCCACGTCTGGTCGGAGCACAGATACGCAGTATTTT
CDR3aa: CATSGRSTDTQYF

abundance: many
v_gene: TRBV5-5
len: 15
d_gene: -
j_gene: TRBJ2-7
CDR3nt: TGTGCCAGCAGCTTATCAGGGCAGGCTGGCTACGAGCAGTACTTC
CDR3aa: CASSLSGQAGYEQYF

abundance: many
v_gene: TRBV20-1
len: 15
d_gene: -
j_gene: TRBJ2-1
CDR3nt: TGCAGTGCTAGAGATGAACGGAACTCCTACAATGAGCAGTTCTTC
CDR3aa: CSARDERNSYNEQFF

abundance: -
v_gene: TRBV11-1
len: 13
d_gene: -
j_gene: TRBJ2-7
CDR3nt: TGTGCCAGTAGCCTACCTGGCGGCTACAAGCAGTATTTC
CDR3aa: CASSLPGGYKQYF

abundance: once
v_gene: TRBV5-1
len: 14
d_gene: -
j_gene: TRBJ2-7
CDR3nt: TGCGCCAGCAACTTGGCAACAAACTCCTACAAGCAGTACTTC
CDR3aa: CASNLATNSYKQYF

abundance: -
v_gene: TRBV6-2/TRBV6-3
len: 13
d_gene: TRBD2
j_gene: TRBJ2-1
CDR3nt: TGTGCCATCATGGCGGGAGACAACAATGAGCAGTTCTTC
CDR3aa: CAIMAGDNNEQFF

abundance: -
v_gene: TRBV11-2
len: 15
d_gene: -
j_gene: TRBJ2-1
CDR3nt: TGTGCCAGCAGCTTATACGAGGGTTCAGGGAATGAGCAGTTCTTC
CDR3aa: CASSLYEGSGNEQFF

abundance: few
v_gene: TRBV20-1
len: 13
d_gene: -
j_gene: TRBJ2-3
CDR3nt: TGCAGTGCTCAGGGGCCACAAGGGAATACGCAGTATTTT
CDR3aa: CSAQGPQGNTQYF

abundance: few
v_gene: TRBV9
len: 14
d_gene: TRBD1
j_gene: TRBJ2-7
CDR3nt: TGTGCCAGCAGCCCCGGGACAGGGACTAACGAGCAGTACTTC
CDR3aa: CASSPGTGTNEQYF

abundance: -
v_gene: TRBV5-6
len: 16
d_gene: -
j_gene: TRBJ2-2
CDR3nt: TGTGCCAGCAGCTTGTTTACAAGACGGAACACCGTGGAGCTGTTCTTT
CDR3aa: CASSLFTRRNTVELFF

abundance: -
v_gene: TRBV29-1
len: 17
d_gene: TRBD2
j_gene: TRBJ2-1
CDR3nt: TGCAGCGTTGAAGGGAGGGGCCTAGCGGAGATTTACAATGAGCAGTTCTTC
CDR3aa: CSVEGRGLAEIYNEQFF

abundance: -
v_gene: TRBV20-1
len: 17
d_gene: TRBD2
j_gene: TRBJ2-1
CDR3nt: TGCAGTGCTTACTCCGGACTAGCGGGCCCATCCTACAATGAGCAGTTCTTC
CDR3aa: CSAYSGLAGPSYNEQFF

abundance: -
v_gene: TRBV20-1
len: 12
d_gene: -
j_gene: TRBJ2-2
CDR3nt: TGCAGTTCTACCCAGGACACCGGGGAGCTGTTTTTT
CDR3aa: CSSTQDTGELFF

abundance: once
v_gene: TRBV12-3/TRBV12-4
len: 15
d_gene: -
j_gene: TRBJ2-3
CDR3nt: TGTGCCAGCAGTGGGCCTTGGCCCTCCACAGATACACACTATTTT
CDR3aa: CASSGPWPSTDTHYF

abundance: few
v_gene: TRBV11-2
len: 17
d_gene: -
j_gene: TRBJ2-1
CDR3nt: TGTGTCAGTAGCTTAGTGGGGGAACTGCCTTACCGAGGGGAACAGTTCTTC
CDR3aa: CVSSLVGELPYRGEQFF

abundance: few
v_gene: TRBV6-5
len: 14
d_gene: TRBD1
j_gene: TRBJ2-3
CDR3nt: TGTGTCAGCAGTGCACAGGGGGTGAGAGATACGCGGTATTTT
CDR3aa: CVSSAQGVRDTRYF

abundance: -
v_gene: TRBV6-6
len: 18
d_gene: TRBD1
j_gene: TRBJ2-7
CDR3nt: TGTGTCTGCAGTTTGGTAGTGGTAAGGGACAGGAACTCCTGGGAGCAGTACTTC
CDR3aa: CVCSLVVVRDRNSWEQYF

abundance: many
v_gene: TRBV7-9
len: 11
d_gene: -
j_gene: TRBJ2-7
CDR3nt: TGTGCCAGCAGCTTAGTCGGGGGTCGGTACTTC
CDR3aa: CASSLVGGRYF

abundance: many
v_gene: TRBV5-6
len: 13
d_gene: -
j_gene: TRBJ2-5
CDR3nt: TGTGCCAGCAGCTTGGTGGTTGGGGAGACCCAGTACTTC
CDR3aa: CASSLVVGETQYF